The rows below give T cell receptor beta chains drawn from one sample of a study of T cell changes during pregnancy in multiple sclerosis. Some clones are missing from TCRdb's copy, which holds only in-frame ones; the method was immunoSEQ multiplex PCR. The table has under 80,000 clones, roughly 94% seen once. The sequences come from peripheral blood, collected in the third trimester of pregnancy. Every receptor here comes from a female donor with multiple sclerosis, enrolled in a pregnancy study. Both conserved end residues are part of each CDR3. The order of the fields is V gene, clone size, J gene, D gene, CDR3 protein, CDR3 DNA. The D gene is left open where the match is weak. Some rows mark clone size as missing; the rest say once, few, many or name a class of expanded clone.

TRBV5-6	NA	TRBJ1-1	TRBD1	CASSATGSSANTEAFF	TGTGCCAGCAGCGCGACAGGGTCGTCTGCGAACACTGAAGCTTTCTTT
TRBV7-3	NA	TRBJ2-1	NA	CASSLRRGGYNEQFF	TGTGCCAGCAGCTTAAGGAGGGGAGGCTACAATGAGCAGTTCTTC
TRBV7-3	NA	TRBJ1-1	NA	CASSLGGRDTEAFF	TGTGCCAGCAGCTTGGGGGGGCGGGACACTGAAGCTTTCTTT
TRBV7-2	NA	TRBJ2-3	TRBD1	CASSLRQGASTDTQYF	TGTGCCAGCAGCTTAAGGCAGGGGGCTAGCACAGATACGCAGTATTTT
TRBV4-2	NA	TRBJ1-3	NA	CASSQDSPRGNTIYF	TGTGCCAGCAGCCAAGACTCCCCTCGTGGAAACACCATATATTTT
TRBV19	NA	TRBJ2-1	TRBD2	CASSIGGGRTYNEQFF	TGTGCCAGTAGTATTGGGGGGGGACGGACCTACAATGAGCAGTTCTTC
TRBV5-4	once	TRBJ1-1	NA	CASRQYGGNTEAFF	TGTGCCAGCAGACAATACGGGGGTAACACTGAAGCTTTCTTT
TRBV6-5	few	TRBJ1-1	NA	CASRDTGISEAFF	TGTGCCAGCAGGGACACAGGGATCAGTGAAGCTTTCTTT
TRBV6-5	NA	TRBJ1-6	NA	CASSSVSGIPDSPLHF	TGTGCCAGCAGTTCCGTCTCGGGGATACCGGATTCACCCCTCCACTTT
TRBV6-6	NA	TRBJ2-6	NA	CASGKEDGANVLTF	TGTGCCTCTGGAAAGGAGGATGGGGCCAACGTCCTGACTTTC
TRBV11-2	few	TRBJ1-5	NA	CASSPRDSNQPQHF	TGTGCCAGCAGCCCCAGGGATAGCAATCAGCCCCAGCATTTT
TRBV5-6	NA	TRBJ1-5	TRBD1	CASSRDRGHQPQHF	TGTGCCAGCAGCCGGGACAGAGGACATCAGCCCCAGCATTTT
TRBV5-6	NA	TRBJ2-3	TRBD2	CASSYKLAGGGDTQYF	TGTGCCAGCAGCTATAAACTAGCGGGGGGCGGGGATACGCAGTATTTT
TRBV13	NA	TRBJ1-1	NA	CASSLTLNTEAFF	TGTGCCAGCAGCCTGACATTGAACACTGAAGCTTTCTTT
TRBV6-5	NA	TRBJ1-5	TRBD1	CASSPTGGGQPQHF	TGTGCCAGCAGCCCTACAGGGGGCGGACAGCCCCAGCATTTT
TRBV6-6	NA	TRBJ1-1	NA	CASRIRGTEAFF	TGTGCCAGCAGGATTAGGGGCACTGAAGCTTTCTTT
TRBV9	NA	TRBJ2-5	TRBD2	CASSVAPAGGPETQYF	TGTGCCAGCAGCGTAGCTCCAGCGGGGGGGCCCGAGACCCAGTACTTC
TRBV25-1	NA	TRBJ1-2	NA	CASSEHHLADGYTF	TGTGCCAGCAGTGAACATCATTTGGCCGATGGCTACACCTTC
TRBV19	NA	TRBJ1-1	NA	CASRPDRLNTEAFF	TGTGCCAGTAGGCCGGACAGATTGAACACTGAAGCTTTCTTT
TRBV7-8	NA	TRBJ1-1	TRBD1	CASSREDRALRGEAFF	TGTGCCAGCAGCCGTGAAGACAGGGCCTTGAGGGGGGAAGCTTTCTTT
TRBV10-3	NA	TRBJ2-7	NA	CAISDPRLAYEQYF	TGTGCCATCAGTGATCCCCGACTCGCCTACGAGCAGTACTTC
TRBV5-1	NA	TRBJ2-1	TRBD1	CASSEGAGQGNEQFF	TGCGCCAGCAGCGAGGGAGCGGGACAGGGGAATGAGCAGTTCTTC
TRBV23-1	NA	TRBJ1-5	TRBD1	CASSQDRVEPQHF	TGCGCCAGCAGTCAGGACAGGGTTGAGCCCCAGCATTTT
TRBV9	few	TRBJ1-3	NA	CASSPRGASRGNTIYF	TGTGCCAGCAGCCCTCGGGGGGCGAGTAGGGGAAACACCATATATTTT
TRBV7-6	NA	TRBJ2-3	NA	CASSPDIYTDTQYF	TGTGCCAGCAGCCCCGACATATACACAGATACGCAGTATTTT
TRBV2	NA	TRBJ2-3	NA	CASSEAASTDTQYF	TGTGCCAGCAGTGAGGCGGCTAGCACAGATACGCAGTATTTT
TRBV2	NA	TRBJ1-1	NA	CATRGDRTEAFF	TGTGCCACCCGGGGGGATCGCACTGAAGCTTTCTTT
TRBV6-5	NA	TRBJ2-1	NA	CASRLQRNYNEQFF	TGTGCCAGCAGATTACAGAGAAACTACAATGAGCAGTTCTTC
TRBV11-2	NA	TRBJ2-5	NA	CASSQAISPGVGETQYF	TGTGCCAGCAGCCAAGCAATAAGTCCGGGGGTAGGAGAGACCCAGTACTTC
TRBV7-2	NA	TRBJ1-1	TRBD1	CASRPDRVNEAFF	TGTGCCAGCAGACCGGACAGGGTTAATGAAGCTTTCTTT
TRBV7-2	NA	TRBJ1-4	NA	CASSPTGSNEKLFF	TGTGCCAGCAGCCCAACAGGGTCTAATGAAAAACTGTTTTTT
TRBV7-2	NA	TRBJ1-1	TRBD1	CASRRQGAWTEAFF	TGTGCCAGCAGGCGACAGGGGGCCTGGACTGAAGCTTTCTTT
TRBV6-5	NA	TRBJ1-6	TRBD1	CASLKGTEHSPLHF	TGTGCCAGCCTTAAAGGGACAGAACATTCACCCCTCCACTTT
TRBV9	few	TRBJ1-5	TRBD1	CASSDRDRGWPQHF	TGTGCCAGCAGCGACCGGGACAGGGGTTGGCCCCAGCATTTT
TRBV7-9	NA	TRBJ2-7	TRBD1	CASSLVPGQNEQYF	TGTGCCAGCAGCTTAGTCCCGGGACAGAACGAGCAGTACTTC
TRBV18	NA	TRBJ2-7	TRBD1	CASSHSGTVSYEQYF	TGTGCCAGCTCGCATTCCGGGACAGTCTCCTACGAGCAGTACTTC
TRBV4-3	NA	TRBJ2-7	NA	CASSQGSSEVDEQYF	TGCGCCAGCAGCCAAGGGAGTAGCGAGGTTGACGAGCAGTACTTC
TRBV19	NA	TRBJ2-2	TRBD2	CASRVAGGPGELFF	TGTGCCAGTAGAGTAGCGGGGGGGCCCGGGGAGCTGTTTTTT
TRBV6-4	NA	TRBJ1-2	TRBD1	CASSDTGTGGHGYTF	TGTGCCAGCAGTGACACCGGGACAGGGGGCCATGGCTACACCTTC
TRBV19	NA	TRBJ1-5	NA	CASSTSHQGSTHF	TGTGCCAGTAGTACGAGTCACCAGGGGTCCACGCATTTT
TRBV5-6	NA	TRBJ2-7	NA	CASSPGAAPYEQYF	TGTGCCAGCAGCCCTGGGGCTGCCCCCTACGAGCAGTACTTC
TRBV19	NA	TRBJ2-7	TRBD2	CASRGTSGILPNEQYF	TGTGCCAGTAGAGGGACTAGCGGGATTCTCCCCAACGAGCAGTACTTC
TRBV19	NA	TRBJ2-3	TRBD2	CASSIRRAGADTQYF	TGTGCCAGTAGTATACGGCGAGCGGGGGCAGATACGCAGTATTTT
TRBV7-3	NA	TRBJ2-7	TRBD2	CASSLGTSGEPQYF	TGTGCCAGCAGCTTGGGGACTAGCGGGGAACCGCAGTACTTC
TRBV11-2	NA	TRBJ2-3	TRBD2	CASSSRLAGEFSSTDTQYF	TGTGCCAGCAGCTCCCGACTAGCGGGGGAGTTTTCTAGCACAGATACGCAGTATTTT